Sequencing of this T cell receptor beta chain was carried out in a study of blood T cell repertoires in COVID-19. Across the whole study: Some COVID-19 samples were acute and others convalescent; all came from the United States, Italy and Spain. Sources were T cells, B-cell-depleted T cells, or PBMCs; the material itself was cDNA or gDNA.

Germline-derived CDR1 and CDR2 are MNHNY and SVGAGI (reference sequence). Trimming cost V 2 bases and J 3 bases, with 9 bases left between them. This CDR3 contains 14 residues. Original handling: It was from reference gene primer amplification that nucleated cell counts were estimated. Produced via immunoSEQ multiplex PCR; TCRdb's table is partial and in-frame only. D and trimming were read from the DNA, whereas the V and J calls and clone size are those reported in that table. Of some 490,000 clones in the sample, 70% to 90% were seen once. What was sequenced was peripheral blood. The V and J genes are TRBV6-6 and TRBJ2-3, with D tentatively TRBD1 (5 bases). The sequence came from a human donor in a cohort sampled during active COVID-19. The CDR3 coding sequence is TGTGCCAGCAGTTACCTGCAGGGAACAGATACGCAGTATTTT. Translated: CASSYLQGTDTQYF.